The rows below give T cell receptor beta chains drawn from one sample of a study of blood T cell repertoires in COVID-19. The assay was immunoSEQ multiplex PCR, and TCRdb's table has in-frame clones only and misses some. The sample carries 200,000 to 250,000 clones, around 90% recorded once. Input material: PBMCs or T cells enriched from blood (not recorded which). Every receptor here comes from a woman aged 50 to 65 with acute COVID-19. The conserved cysteine and the conserved F or W are not part of the CDR3 here.

V gene,CDR3 protein
TRBV25-1,ASSSHSNQPQH
TRBV24-1,ATTEASKEHEDSNQPQH
TRBV27,ASSSLSSYNEQF
TRBV7-3,ASSSQGHEQF
TRBV7-3,ASSLLGRNTEAF
TRBV10-3,AIKEGPSGRADTQY
TRBV7-9,ASSPGITEAF
TRBV4-3,ASSQFAGGPGAGELF
TRBV29-1,SVEVASGSDLPREQY
TRBV6-5,ASSLQGSATEAF
TRBV28,ASSYSGRDSYEQY
TRBV20-1,SAEQGNIQY